A single sample is the source of the 29 T cell receptor beta chains below, sequenced in a study of T cells in Graves' hyperthyroidism and ophthalmopathy. RNA transcripts served as the template for amplifying TCR beta CDR3 regions. HTBI primers were employed in a first-round RT-PCR of the TCR CDR3. TCRdb re-called the multiplex PCR reads through MiXCR, storing one row per CDR3 protein. The table shows some 600,000 distinct CDR3 sequences, with around 13% occurring only once. Specimen: blood. The origin of the receptors is a woman younger than 45 with Graves' hyperthyroidism that later progressed to Graves' ophthalmopathy.

Ten or more counts support this clonotype. The gene calls are TRBV30 and TRBJ1-1, with D uncertain. The germline gives CDR1 GTSNPN, CDR2 SVGIG (reference sequence). V lost 3 bases and J lost 2, with 16 bases in between. This CDR3 has 15 residues. The CDR3 bases are TGTGCCTGGAGCCTGACTTACATTACTAACACTGAAGCTTTCTTT. Protein sequence: CAWSLTYITNTEAFF.

This clonotype showed up many times. The rearrangement joins TRBV6-1 to TRBJ2-7, with 9 bases lining up with TRBD2. Germline V gene data show CDR1 as MNHNS and CDR2 as SASEGT. The CDR3 consists of 16 residues. Unmatched junction bases numbered 10, after V lost 6 bases and J lost 1 base. Here the CDR3 reads CASRQQWAGGSYEQYF. The DNA for the CDR3 is TGTGCCAGCAGACAACAATGGGCGGGAGGGTCCTACGAGCAGTACTTC.

This clonotype was seen repeatedly, ten times or more. This rearrangement joins TRBV12-3 or TRBV12-4 to TRBJ2-7; a weak D match, TRBD1 (6 bases). V gave up 8 bases and J gave up 2 bases, with 13 bases separating them. The CDR3 has 13 amino acids. The CDR3 reads CASGRTAAYEQYF. The CDR3 DNA follows: TGTGCCAGCGGCAGGACAGCCGCCTACGAGCAGTACTTC.

This clonotype was counted at least ten times. This chain connects TRBV28 to TRBJ2-3; tentatively, D is TRBD1 (5 bases). Germline CDR1 MDHEN, CDR2 SYDVKM. Trimming left V 6 bases short and J 11 bases short, with 18 bases between. The CDR3 extends over 13 amino acids. The CDR3 DNA reads TGTGCCAGCAGATCGACAGATAAAGAATTGCAGTATTTT. Its translation is CASRSTDKELQYF. The complete variable domain, with remaining parts taken from reference TRBV28 and TRBJ2-3, reads DVKVTQSSRYLVKRTGEKVFLECVQDMDHENMFWYRQDPGLGLRLIYFSYDVKMKEKGDIPEGYSVSREKKERFSLILESASTNQTSMYLCASRSTDKELQYFGPGTRLTVL.

This clonotype was picked up many times. The chain uses TRBV20-1 and TRBJ2-3; a possible D gene is TRBD2 (5 bases). The V and J ends lost 2 bases and 7 bases respectively, with 25 bases between them. Germline values: CDR1 DFQATT, CDR2 SNEGSKA (reference sequence). CDR3 length equals 17 residues. Here the CDR3 reads CSARLRRSAAEGHTQYF. The CDR3 DNA reads as TGCAGTGCTAGACTGCGGCGTTCGGCGGCAGAGGGCCATACGCAGTATTTT.

This chain connects TRBV4-3 to TRBJ2-1; 9 positions match TRBD2. The germline CDR1 and CDR2 sequences are LGHNA and YSLEER. The CDR3 extends over 17 amino acids. V was clipped by 3 bases and J by 7 bases; unmatched bases: 13. The CDR3 here is CASSHRERAGGQNEQFF. The CDR3 DNA sequence: TGCGCCAGCAGCCACCGCGAGAGAGCGGGAGGCCAGAATGAGCAGTTCTTC.

This clonotype was recorded a few times. The V call is TRBV6-1, the J call TRBJ2-7; 10 bases align to TRBD2. The CDR3 totals 15 residues. Germline trimming cut 5 bases from V and 5 bases from J; bases unmatched to any gene: 9. Germline loops: CDR1 MNHNS, CDR2 SASEGT. The CDR3 bases are TGTGCCAGCAGTAATCTTCTAGCGGGAGCCAACGAGCAGTACTTC. It yields the protein CASSNLLAGANEQYF.

This chain uses TRBV6-5 with TRBJ2-2; D gene unclear. The V end lost 2 bases, the J end lost 5 bases, and 12 bases lay between the germline ends. The CDR3 spans 15 residues. The germline V gene encodes CDR1 MNHEY and CDR2 SVGAGI. This chain's CDR3 is CASSYAASQTGELFF. CDR3 sequence (DNA): TGTGCCAGCAGTTACGCGGCCTCGCAAACCGGGGAGCTGTTTTTT.

This clonotype has more than one count but fewer than ten. This sequence may be a read error, since a much larger clone differs from it by one base. This chain connects TRBV12-3 or TRBV12-4 to TRBJ2-5, with D possibly TRBD1 on 5 matching bases. Trimming took 8 bases from V and 2 from J, leaving 27 bases between them. CDR3 length equals 18 residues. The CDR3 sequence: CASGPRISLIGAQETQYF. CDR3 coding DNA: TGTGCCAGCGGACCACGCATATCCCTGATTGGGGCGCAAGAGACCCAGTACTTC.

V is TRBV20-1 and J is TRBJ1-2; tentative D call: TRBD1 (6 bases). V shed 0 bases and J shed 4 bases, with 12 bases lying between them. The V gene's germline CDR1 is DFQATT and CDR2 SNEGSKA (reference sequence). CDR3 size: 14 residues. DNA of the CDR3: TGCAGTGCTAGAGATCACGGGGGCTTCTATGGCTACACCTTC. Residues: CSARDHGGFYGYTF.

This clonotype was counted ten times or more. The CDR3 is CASRPPGLAGWNTGELFF. The CDR3 DNA sequence: TGTGCCAGCAGACCCCCGGGACTAGCGGGCTGGAACACCGGGGAGCTGTTTTTT. The rearrangement links TRBV6-2 or TRBV6-3 to TRBJ2-2, with 12 positions matching TRBD2. The CDR3 sequence is 18 residues long. Germline CDR1 is MNHEY and CDR2 is SVGEGT. V trimming: 6 bases; J trimming: 1 base; junction bases outside the gene matches: 9.

This clonotype was counted ten times or more. The CDR3 DNA sequence: TGTGCCAGCAGTTACGGGGTCAACTACGAGCAGTACTTC. Translation: CASSYGVNYEQYF. The chain recombines TRBV6-6 with TRBJ2-7; D is unclear. V lost 2 bases and J lost 3, with 8 bases in between. The CDR3 covers 13 residues. Germline V lookup: CDR1 MNHNY, CDR2 SVGAGI (reference sequence).

The CDR3 spells CASSQTSINEQFF. The CDR3 nucleotides are TGTGCCAGTAGCCAGACTAGTATAAATGAGCAGTTCTTC. The chain combines TRBV19 with TRBJ2-1, with a weak D call TRBD2 (6 bases). V gave up 6 bases and J gave up 7 bases, with 13 bases separating them. The germline V gene encodes CDR1 LNHDA and CDR2 SQIVND (reference sequence). This CDR3 comprises 13 residues.

This clonotype was observed at least ten times. V is TRBV29-1 and J is TRBJ2-7, with unresolved D. Germline V gene data show CDR1 as SQVTM and CDR2 as ANQGSEA. The CDR3 is 17 residues long. Trimming took off 4 bases at V and 0 bases at J, with 22 bases between the two ends. The CDR3 sequence is CSVVRFPDINASYEQYF. The CDR3 DNA is TGCAGCGTTGTTAGGTTCCCTGACATTAACGCCTCCTACGAGCAGTACTTC.

The chain carries TRBV5-1 and TRBJ2-3; 7 nucleotides align to TRBD2. There are 17 residues in the CDR3. From germline, CDR1 is SGHRS and CDR2 YFSETQ. V was clipped by 4 bases and J by 4 bases; unmatched bases: 15. The CDR3, as DNA: TGCGCCAGCAGCAACTCCGGGACTACACCTGGGGCAGATACGCAGTATTTT. This sequence encodes CASSNSGTTPGADTQYF.

The chain recombines TRBV6-1 with TRBJ2-1; D call uncertain. The germline gives CDR1 MNHNS, CDR2 SASEGT. The CDR3 runs to 16 residues. The V end was cut by 4 bases, the J end by 0 bases, with 13 bases between. CDR3 protein: CASSVTSLSSYNEQFF. CDR3 coding DNA: TGTGCCAGCAGTGTCACAAGTCTGAGCTCCTACAATGAGCAGTTCTTC.

This clonotype was seen ten or more times. The V gene is TRBV11-3, the J gene TRBJ2-1; no firm D call. The CDR3 totals 16 residues. The V gene lost 0 bases and the J gene lost 4 bases, with 13 bases spanning the gap. From germline, CDR1 is SGHNT and CDR2 YENEEA. The CDR3 reads CASSLEFTGQYNEQFF. Written as DNA, the CDR3 is TGTGCCAGCAGCTTAGAATTTACCGGGCAGTACAATGAGCAGTTCTTC.

V is TRBV27 and J is TRBJ1-5; the D gene is possibly TRBD1 (5 bases). Trimming shortened V by 1 base and J by 9 bases, and 7 bases separated the two germline ends. Germline loops: CDR1 MNHEY, CDR2 SMNVEV (reference sequence). The CDR3 covers 12 residues. This CDR3 reads CASSLWGGPQHF. CDR3 nucleotides: TGTGCCAGCAGTTTATGGGGGGGGCCCCAGCATTTT.

This clonotype was detected ten times or more. The J gene is TRBJ2-2, the V gene TRBV7-8; 13 positions match TRBD2. The CDR3 totals 16 residues. The V gene end was trimmed by 5 bases and the J gene end by 4 bases; junction bases not matched to a gene: 4. From germline, CDR1 is SGHVS and CDR2 FQNEAQ. The CDR3 DNA is TGTGCCAGCAGCCTAGGACTAGCGGGAGTCACCGGGGAGCTGTTTTTT. Its protein is CASSLGLAGVTGELFF.

Many counts were recorded for this clonotype. V and J are TRBV7-2 and TRBJ1-1, with D tentatively TRBD1 (5 bases). CDR3 length equals 15 residues. Trimming removed 0 bases from V and 4 bases from J, with 12 bases in between. Germline CDR1 SGHTA, CDR2 FQGNSA. The CDR3 sequence is CASSLAGTPSTEAFF. The CDR3 DNA sequence: TGTGCCAGCAGCTTAGCTGGGACCCCGAGCACTGAAGCTTTCTTT.

Many counts were recorded for this clonotype. The rearrangement links TRBV27 to TRBJ2-1; 9 bases line up with TRBD2. V lost 5 bases to trimming and J lost 6 bases; unmatched junction nucleotides: 8. The CDR3 loop spans 15 amino acids. The germline V gene has CDR1 MNHEY and CDR2 SMNVEV (reference sequence). The CDR3 here is CASSQPGLASNEQFF. The CDR3, as DNA: TGTGCCAGCAGTCAACCGGGACTAGCTTCCAATGAGCAGTTCTTC.

To note about this clonotype: A read error is possible here, since a much larger clone lies one base away. This chain uses TRBV19 with TRBJ2-7; a possible D gene is TRBD2 (6 bases). Trimming took off 6 bases at V and 0 bases at J, with 18 bases between the two ends. The CDR3 consists of 16 residues. Germline assignment: CDR1 LNHDA and CDR2 SQIVND (reference sequence). The CDR3: CASRGTRGISSYEQYF. The CDR3 region has the DNA TGTGCCAGTAGGGGGACTCGCGGCATTAGCTCCTACGAGCAGTACTTC.

This clonotype was counted a few times. The chain carries TRBV7-2 and TRBJ1-2; D is unclear. Looked up from germline, CDR1 is SGHTA and CDR2 is FQGNSA. Deletions cut 0 bases from V and 8 bases from J, with 28 bases between. This CDR3 is 19 amino acids long. The CDR3 bases are TGTGCCAGCAGCTTAGCTACGGCCTTAGCTTATGACCCGACCAAAGGCTACACCTTC. Residues: CASSLATALAYDPTKGYTF.

This clonotype has more than one count but fewer than ten. The rearrangement joins TRBV18 to TRBJ1-1; D unclear. The CDR3 has 15 amino acids. Germline CDR1 KGHSH, CDR2 LQKENI. Trimming removed 3 bases at V and 5 bases at J, with 16 bases between. DNA of the CDR3: TGTGCCAGCTCACCTATGGAGGAGCTGGCGACTGAAGCTTTCTTT. It codes for CASSPMEELATEAFF.

This clonotype was seen repeatedly, ten times or more. The chain employs TRBV5-4 and TRBJ2-7, with 14 nucleotides matching TRBD2. This CDR3 is built from 15 residues. The junction had 2 bases not matched to a gene; V was cut back by 0 bases and J by 6 bases. Germline CDR1 reads SGHNT; CDR2 reads YYREEE (reference sequence). The chain's CDR3 is CASSLEGLAGAEQYF. The CDR3 nucleotides read TGTGCCAGCAGCTTGGAGGGACTAGCGGGAGCCGAGCAGTACTTC.

The chain links TRBV19 to TRBJ2-1; TRBD2 agrees at 7 bases. The germline CDR1 and CDR2 sequences are LNHDA and SQIVND (reference sequence). This CDR3 comprises 14 residues. V lost 7 bases to trimming and J lost 2 bases; unmatched junction nucleotides: 5. CDR3 bases: TGTGCCAGTATGTTGGGAGGGACCTACAATGAGCAGTTCTTC. Translating it yields CASMLGGTYNEQFF.

This clonotype was counted many times. The chain is built from TRBV24-1 and TRBJ2-2, with no clear D. Germline V lookup: CDR1 KGHDR, CDR2 SFDVKD. The CDR3 contains 13 residues. The V end was cut by 9 bases, the J end by 0 bases, with 7 bases between. The CDR3 DNA sequence: TGTGCCACCGATGGGGCGAACACCGGGGAGCTGTTTTTT. Translated: CATDGANTGELFF.

This clonotype was picked up many times. The rearrangement uses TRBV5-1 and TRBJ2-3; unclear D gene. Deletions cut 4 bases from V and 6 bases from J, with 9 bases between. CDR1 and CDR2 from the germline V gene are SGHRS and YFSETQ. The CDR3 has 12 amino acids. The CDR3, as DNA: TGCGCCAGCAGCCCCCAGACGGATACGCAGTATTTT. Translating it yields CASSPQTDTQYF.

This clonotype was seen ten or more times. The J gene is TRBJ2-1, the V gene TRBV27, with D tentatively TRBD1 (6 bases). This CDR3 has 17 residues. V was shortened by 4 bases and J by 4 bases, with 20 bases between the two germline ends. Germline CDR1 MNHEY, CDR2 SMNVEV (reference sequence). The CDR3 reads CASSSEQGLPSYNEQFF. In nucleotides, the CDR3 is TGTGCCAGCAGTTCAGAACAGGGCCTCCCTAGTTACAATGAGCAGTTCTTC.